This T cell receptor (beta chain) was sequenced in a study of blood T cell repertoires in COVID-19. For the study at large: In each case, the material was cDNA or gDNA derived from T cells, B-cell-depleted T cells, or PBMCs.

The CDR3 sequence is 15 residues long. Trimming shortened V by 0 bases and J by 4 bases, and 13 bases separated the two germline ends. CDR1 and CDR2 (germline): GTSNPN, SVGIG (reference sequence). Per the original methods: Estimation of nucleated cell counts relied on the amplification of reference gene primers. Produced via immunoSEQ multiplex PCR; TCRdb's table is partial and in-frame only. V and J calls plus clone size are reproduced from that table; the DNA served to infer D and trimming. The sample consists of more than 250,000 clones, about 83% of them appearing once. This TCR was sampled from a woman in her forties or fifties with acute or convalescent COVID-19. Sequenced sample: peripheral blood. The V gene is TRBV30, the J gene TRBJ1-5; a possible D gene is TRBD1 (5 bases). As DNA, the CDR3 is TGTGCCTGGAGTGTAAGGGGCAGGGTTAATCAGCCCCAGCATTTT. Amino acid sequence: CAWSVRGRVNQPQHF.